What follows is one TCR beta chain and its context. The sample comes from a study of cytomegalovirus exposure and HLA in healthy donors. Germline lookup yields CDR1 LNHDA and CDR2 SQIVND (reference sequence). V trimming: 5 bases; J trimming: 5 bases; junction bases outside the gene matches: 10. CDR3 length: 16 residues. The PCR had 60 Vbeta and 13 Jbeta primers. The repertoire was sequenced with immunoSEQ multiplex PCR; TCRdb's copy has only in-frame clones and lacks some. In the table there are roughly 180,000 clones, 75% of which are singletons. The chain carries TRBV19 and TRBJ2-5; TRBD1 aligns across 11 bases. The sample taken for sequencing was PBMCs. This clonotype was sampled from a female donor in good health and CMV-seronegative. The CDR3 sequence: CASSDRTGGDGETQYF. In DNA, the CDR3 is TGTGCCAGTAGTGACCGGACAGGGGGCGACGGGGAGACCCAGTACTTC.